The TCR beta chain under discussion was sequenced for a study of T cell responses to AZD1222 COVID-19 vaccine. The study, taken as a whole, reports: Only six people who got AZD1222 tested seropositive at baseline.

V was cut by 3 bases and J by 7 bases, with 16 bases left in between. Germline CDR1 LGHDT, CDR2 YNNKEL (reference sequence). The length of the CDR3 is 16 residues. This table comes from immunoSEQ multiplex PCR, and its TCRdb copy is limited to in-frame clones, with some not included. The table lists roughly 100,000 clones, about 88% of them singletons. About this clone itself: Its cognate antigen is unknown.

The chain joins TRBV3-1 (or the pseudogene TRBV3-2) to TRBJ1-6; D is possibly TRBD1 (6 bases). The source of this sequence is an adult who received the AZD1222 COVID-19 vaccine. The source material was peripheral blood, sampled 28 days after the second AZD1222 dose. The CDR3 loop is CASSHYQGIGNSPLHF. The CDR3 bases are TGTGCCAGCAGCCACTATCAGGGGATCGGGAATTCACCCCTCCACTTT.